The next 30 T cell receptor beta chains were all read from a single sample in a study of beta chain features in type 1 diabetes. Findings and caveats of the study: All four CD4+ subsets of Type 1 diabetes patients contained TCRB CDR3s that were moderately but significantly shorter.

These TCRs are of unknown antigen specificity. Every isolated RNA sample was fully reverse transcribed, so sequencing captured expressed TCRB transcripts. Using immunoSEQ multiplex PCR, the repertoire was profiled, and TCRdb retains in-frame clones only, with some absent. The sample includes about 150,000 clones, about 9.4% of them seen just once. The sequenced sample consisted of central memory CD4+ T cells from blood. The receptors originated from a man in his thirties or forties with type 1 diabetes.

The rearrangement joins TRBV15 to TRBJ2-1, with TRBD1 identical over 12 bases. In germline, CDR1 is LNHNV, CDR2 YYDKDF (reference sequence). V shed 0 bases and J 10 bases; nucleotides not matched to a gene: 7. This CDR3 has 16 amino acids. Here the CDR3 DNA reads TGTGCCACCAGCAGAGATCTGGGGACAGGGGGCGGAGAGCAGTTCTTC. Translation: CATSRDLGTGGGEQFF.

The chain links TRBV4-1 to TRBJ2-1; TRBD2 agrees at 10 bases. The CDR3 length is 17 residues. Per the germline V gene, CDR1 is MGHRA and CDR2 is YSYEKL. Unmatched junction bases numbered 9, after V lost 0 bases and J lost 7 bases. The CDR3 region has the DNA TGCGCCAGCAGCCAAGATCAGTTCCTAGCGGGAGCAAATGAGCAGTTCTTC. This gives the protein CASSQDQFLAGANEQFF.

Details on this clone: Here the CDR3 omits its conserved ending phenylalanine or tryptophan, so a read error is the likely source. No DNA is shown, since the ends of the CDR3 on it are uncertain; the CDR3 is the one TCRdb lists. This rearrangement joins TRBV2 to TRBJ2-3; the D call of TRBD1 is as the table states it, not checked on the DNA. The CDR3 region is 13 residues in length, termini included. Germline-derived CDR1 and CDR2 are SNHLY and FYNNEI. This CDR3 reads CASSERDSHPGRL.

This clone was detected a few times. The chain couples TRBV14 to TRBJ2-5, with 13 bases that match TRBD2. J lost 4 bases, V lost 4 bases, and 6 bases had no gene match. CDR1 and CDR2 from the germline V gene are SGHDN and FVKESK. The CDR3 covers 16 residues. CDR3 residues: CASSPWTSGRGETQYF. CDR3 DNA: TGTGCCAGCAGCCCTTGGACTAGCGGGAGAGGAGAGACCCAGTACTTC.

This chain connects TRBV9 to TRBJ1-2, with TRBD1 identical over 7 bases. J lost 8 bases, V lost 3 bases, and 10 bases had no gene match. Germline CDR1 reads SGDLS; CDR2 reads YYNGEE. The CDR3 runs 14 residues. CDR3 nucleotide sequence: TGTGCCAGCAGCGAGGGGACAGTTAGGTTGGGCTACACCTTC. It yields the protein CASSEGTVRLGYTF.

The chain recombines TRBV2 with TRBJ2-1; possibly TRBD2 for D (6 bases). The germline V and J ends were trimmed by 9 bases and 7 bases, with 19 bases remaining between them. This CDR3 spans 14 amino acids. The V gene's germline CDR1 is SNHLY and CDR2 FYNNEI. The CDR3 nucleotides are TGTGCCAGGGGTCGGGGAGGTGTACGGAATGAGCAGTTCTTC. Its protein product is CARGRGGVRNEQFF.

This clone was found a few times. The chain couples TRBV29-1 to TRBJ2-2; D may be TRBD2 (5 bases). The ends were cut back, 4 bases at V and 4 bases at J, with 16 bases in the middle. CDR3 length: 15 residues. CDR1 is SQVTM, CDR2 ANQGSEA, per germline. In DNA form, the CDR3 reads TGCAGCGTTGGCCGGGGATCGGACGCCACCGGGGAGCTGTTTTTT. Translating it yields CSVGRGSDATGELFF.

This clone was counted only a few times. J is TRBJ1-5 and V is TRBV2; possible D gene TRBD1, 5 bases. The germline V gene encodes CDR1 SNHLY and CDR2 FYNNEI. The ends were cut back, 3 bases at V and 1 base at J, with 10 bases in the middle. The CDR3 runs to 15 residues. CDR3 nucleotides: TGTGCCAGCAGTGAGGTCAGGGCCAGCAATCAGCCCCAGCATTTT. As protein: CASSEVRASNQPQHF. The full variable domain, in which reference TRBV2 and TRBJ1-5 provide the parts outside the CDR3, is EPEVTQTPSHQVTQMGQEVILRCVPISNHLYFYWYRQILGQKVEFLVSFYNNEISEKSEIFDDQFSVERPDGSNFTLKIRSTKLEDSAMYFCASSEVRASNQPQHFGDGTRLSIL.

The chain is built from TRBV7-2 and TRBJ1-5; 7 bases are shared with TRBD1. This CDR3 contains 15 residues. Germline loops: CDR1 SGHTA, CDR2 FQGNSA. V gave up 4 bases and J gave up 1 base; unmatched junction bases: 4. CDR3 nucleotide sequence: TGTGCCAGCAGCTCGACAGGGTTCAGCAATCAGCCCCAGCATTTT. As protein: CASSSTGFSNQPQHF.

V is TRBV5-1 and J is TRBJ2-1, with a possible D match to TRBD2 (6 bases). Trimming pared 3 bases from V and 9 bases from J, leaving 19 bases between. The CDR3 sequence is 15 residues long. From germline, CDR1 is SGHRS and CDR2 YFSETQ. The CDR3 nucleotides read TGCGCCAGCAGCTCGGGAGATGGGGCAGGGAGTGAGCAGTTCTTC. It is translated as CASSSGDGAGSEQFF.

The J gene is TRBJ2-3, the V gene TRBV27; D is unresolved. V was cut by 6 bases and J by 0 bases, with 13 bases left in between. This CDR3 comprises 15 residues. Per germline, CDR1 MNHEY and CDR2 SMNVEV (reference sequence). The chain's CDR3 is CASSPARESTDTQYF. CDR3 coding DNA: TGTGCCAGCAGCCCTGCTAGAGAAAGCACAGATACGCAGTATTTT.

Only a few counts were recorded for this clone. The rearrangement links TRBV28 to TRBJ1-2, with a weak D call TRBD1 (6 bases). CDR3 length: 14 residues. The ends were cut back, 4 bases at V and 7 bases at J, with 16 bases in the middle. Germline V gene sequence: CDR1 MDHEN, CDR2 SYDVKM. The DNA of the CDR3 is TGTGCCAGCAGTTCCGGTCGGGGGGCTTTTGGCTACACCTTC. It yields the protein CASSSGRGAFGYTF.

This clone was observed a handful of times. The chain joins TRBV5-1 to TRBJ1-5; D possibly corresponds to TRBD1 (6 bases). The CDR3 runs to 15 residues. V was clipped by 4 bases and J by 4 bases, with 15 bases between them. Germline CDR1 SGHRS, CDR2 YFSETQ. This CDR3 reads CASSPAGGPNQPQHF. The CDR3 nucleotides read TGCGCCAGCAGCCCTGCGGGGGGGCCGAATCAGCCCCAGCATTTT.

This clone has only a few counts. The chain links TRBV2 to TRBJ2-5, with a possible D match to TRBD2 (6 bases). Germline CDR1 is SNHLY and CDR2 is FYNNEI. Trimming left V 5 bases short and J 4 bases short, with 11 bases between. CDR3 size: 13 residues. The CDR3 nucleotides are TGTGCCAGCAGTTCTCCGGGACTAGAGACCCAGTACTTC. Its translation is CASSSPGLETQYF. Supplemented by reference TRBV2 and TRBJ2-5, the full variable domain reads EPEVTQTPSHQVTQMGQEVILRCVPISNHLYFYWYRQILGQKVEFLVSFYNNEISEKSEIFDDQFSVERPDGSNFTLKIRSTKLEDSAMYFCASSSPGLETQYFGPGTRLLVL.

This clone was found a few times. The chain has TRBV27 and TRBJ2-7, with 12 positions matching TRBD2. This CDR3 is 15 amino acids long. The J segment lost 3 bases and the V segment lost 8 bases, leaving 8 bases of the junction unmatched. CDR1 is MNHEY, CDR2 SMNVEV, per germline (reference sequence). As DNA, the CDR3 is TGTGCCAGCCGCGGACTAGCGGGGAGGGGCTACGAGCAGTACTTC. Protein sequence: CASRGLAGRGYEQYF.

This clone was observed a handful of times. The chain combines TRBV11-2 with TRBJ2-3; the match to TRBD2 covers 8 bases. Germline CDR1 reads SGHAT; CDR2 reads FQNNGV. This CDR3 has 14 residues. J lost 3 bases, V lost 6 bases, and 5 bases had no gene match. For the CDR3, the DNA is TGTGCCAGCAGGGAGCGGGAGCTGACAGATACGCAGTATTTT. This sequence encodes CASRERELTDTQYF.

The sample holds a few counts of this clone. The V gene is TRBV7-9, the J gene TRBJ2-7, with 10 nucleotides matching TRBD2. Trimming took 3 bases from V and 3 from J; bases not matched to a gene: 5. Germline V lookup: CDR1 SEHNR, CDR2 FQNEAQ (reference sequence). The CDR3 extends over 15 amino acids. This chain's CDR3 is CASSLGAGGHYEQYF. DNA for the CDR3: TGTGCCAGCAGCTTGGGAGCGGGAGGGCACTACGAGCAGTACTTC.

This chain links TRBV9 with TRBJ2-1; TRBD2 is a possible D gene (6 bases). V was shortened by 4 bases and J by 9 bases, with 20 bases between the two germline ends. The germline CDR1 and CDR2 sequences are SGDLS and YYNGEE. This CDR3 is 15 amino acids long. Here the CDR3 reads CASSPLPGGESEQFF. The CDR3 nucleotides are TGTGCCAGCAGCCCCCTCCCCGGGGGAGAGAGTGAGCAGTTCTTC.

The chain employs TRBV6-5 and TRBJ2-7, with D possibly matching TRBD1 (6 bases). This CDR3 is built from 13 residues. The ends were cut back, 6 bases at V and 3 bases at J, with 12 bases in the middle. CDR1 is MNHEY, CDR2 SVGAGI, per germline. The CDR3 spells CASSHGDIYEQYF. The CDR3 DNA is TGTGCCAGCAGCCACGGGGACATCTACGAGCAGTACTTC.

This clone occurred many times. V and J are TRBV7-2 and TRBJ2-5, with 7 bases matching TRBD2. V was clipped by 1 base and J by 5 bases; unmatched bases: 7. The CDR3 has 15 residues. Germline V CDR1 and CDR2: SGHTA, FQGNSA. The CDR3 sequence: CASSLVTSAGETQYF. In nucleotides, the CDR3 is TGTGCCAGCAGCTTAGTAACTAGCGCAGGGGAGACCCAGTACTTC.

This clone appeared a few times. CDR3 residues: CASSRDTTGELFF. DNA of the CDR3: TGTGCCAGCAGCCGGGACACCACCGGGGAGCTGTTTTTT. The V call is TRBV28, the J call TRBJ2-2; D perhaps matches TRBD1 (6 bases). Trimming shortened V by 6 bases and J by 4 bases, and 9 bases separated the two germline ends. Germline loops: CDR1 MDHEN, CDR2 SYDVKM. This CDR3 is built from 13 residues. Full variable domain (rest looked up from reference TRBV28 and TRBJ2-2): DVKVTQSSRYLVKRTGEKVFLECVQDMDHENMFWYRQDPGLGLRLIYFSYDVKMKEKGDIPEGYSVSREKKERFSLILESASTNQTSMYLCASSRDTTGELFFGEGSRLTVL.

The V gene is TRBV28, the J gene TRBJ2-2; no reliable D call. This CDR3 has 12 residues. Trimming pared 5 bases from V and 6 bases from J, leaving 7 bases between. Looked up from germline, CDR1 is MDHEN and CDR2 is SYDVKM. The CDR3 coding sequence is TGTGCCAGCAGTAGAGCCCCCGGGGAGCTGTTTTTT. Translation: CASSRAPGELFF.

This clone was picked up a small number of times. Written as DNA, the CDR3 is TGTGCCAGCAGGCTCGGGGGCACCGGGGAGCTGTTTTTT. This codes for CASRLGGTGELFF. The J gene is TRBJ2-2, the V gene TRBV6-6; the D gene is possibly TRBD2 (6 bases). V lost 6 bases and J 4 bases, leaving 9 bases between the germline ends. CDR3 length: 13 residues. Germline lookup yields CDR1 MNHNY and CDR2 SVGAGI (reference sequence).

This chain connects TRBV4-2 to TRBJ2-7, with TRBD1 identical over 7 bases. The V gene's germline CDR1 is LGHNA and CDR2 YNFKEQ. J lost 6 bases, V lost 2 bases, and 10 bases had no gene match. The CDR3 has 15 residues. Here the CDR3 reads CASSQMLTGSSEQYF. CDR3 DNA: TGTGCCAGCAGCCAAATGTTGACAGGGAGCTCCGAGCAGTACTTC.

This sequence joins TRBV27 and TRBJ2-5, with a tentative D call TRBD2 (6 bases). The CDR3 is 13 amino acids. Trimming removed 6 bases from V and 10 bases from J, with 18 bases in between. Germline CDR1 reads MNHEY; CDR2 reads SMNVEV (reference sequence). CDR3 sequence reads: CASSPPGGVDQYF. The DNA for the CDR3 is TGTGCCAGCAGCCCCCCTGGAGGGGTGGACCAGTACTTC.

The chain combines TRBV5-1 with TRBJ2-3; TRBD1 might be the D (6 bases). Germline CDR1 is SGHRS and CDR2 is YFSETQ. Deletions cut 9 bases from V and 0 bases from J, with 17 bases between. The length of the CDR3 is 15 residues. The CDR3 DNA reads as TGCGCCACCTCACAGGGTATTGAGAGCACAGATACGCAGTATTTT. It encodes CATSQGIESTDTQYF.

CDR3 sequence reads: CASSPQGAGRDTQYF. CDR3 nucleotide sequence: TGCGCCAGCAGCCCGCAAGGGGCGGGAAGGGATACGCAGTATTTT. The V and J genes are TRBV5-1 and TRBJ2-3; possibly TRBD2 for D (6 bases). The CDR3 is 15 amino acids. V shed 4 bases and J shed 6 bases, with 18 bases lying between them. Per germline, CDR1 SGHRS and CDR2 YFSETQ.

In this sample, this clone turned up a few times. The J gene is TRBJ2-5, the V gene TRBV27, with TRBD2 identical over 9 bases. This CDR3 is 15 amino acids long. Germline CDR1 is MNHEY and CDR2 is SMNVEV (reference sequence). The V and J ends lost 2 bases and 3 bases, in that order; junction bases with no gene match: 4. The CDR3 nucleotides are TGTGCCAGCAGTTTAAAGCCTAGCGGGGAAGAGACCCAGTACTTC. Encoded protein: CASSLKPSGEETQYF.

The J gene is TRBJ1-2, the V gene TRBV18; 8 bases map to TRBD1. The CDR3 totals 13 residues. The germline gives CDR1 KGHSH, CDR2 LQKENI. The V and J ends lost 8 bases and 6 bases, in that order; junction bases with no gene match: 8. For the CDR3, the DNA is TGTGCCAGCGCGCTAACAGGGGGTAATGGCTACACCTTC. Its translation is CASALTGGNGYTF.

This sequence joins TRBV9 and TRBJ2-3; TRBD2 matches at 7 bases. Germline CDR1 and CDR2: SGDLS and YYNGEE. The CDR3 spans 15 residues. Trimming cost V 3 bases and J 5 bases; bases outside gene matches: 9. The CDR3 is CASSAREGGVDTQYF. As DNA, the CDR3 is TGTGCCAGCAGCGCGAGGGAGGGAGGGGTAGATACGCAGTATTTT.